Following are 27 T cell receptor beta chains from one sample sequenced in a study of OX40 agonist ivuxolimab in advanced cancers. The repertoire was sequenced with immunoSEQ multiplex PCR; TCRdb's copy has only in-frame clones and lacks some. The sample carries some 52,000 clones, approximately 87% recorded once. This specimen consisted of CD4+ or CD8+ T cells sorted from blood, obtained in a trial of the OX40 agonist ivuxolimab. Receptors originate from an adult with an advanced solid tumor such as melanoma, head and neck, liver or kidney cancer.

There are a few counts of this clone. The germline gene is not matched at one end of the junction; a read error may be the cause. V usage is TRBV7-9 and J usage is TRBJ2-1; perhaps TRBD1 as D (8 bases). This CDR3 spans 17 amino acids. CDR1 is SEHNR, CDR2 FQNEAQ, per germline (reference sequence). Here the CDR3 reads CASSQQGGTGSNNEQFF. In DNA, the CDR3 is TGTGCCAGCAGTCAACAGGGGGGGACAGGCTCCAACAATGAGCAGTTCTTC. Full variable domain (missing parts from reference TRBV7-9 and TRBJ2-1): DTGVSQNPRHKITKRGQNVTFRCDPISEHNRLYWYRQTLGQGPEFLTYFQNEAQLEKSRLLSDRFSAERPKGSFSTLEIQRTEQGDSAMYLCASSQQGGTGSNNEQFFGPGTRLTVL.

This chain joins TRBV6-1 and TRBJ1-1, with 7 bases fitting TRBD1. The ends lost 5 bases at V and 3 bases at J; junction bases unmatched: 3. The germline V gene encodes CDR1 MNHNS and CDR2 SASEGT. CDR3 length equals 13 residues. Written as DNA, the CDR3 is TGTGCCAGCAGTAGACAGGGCTACACTGAAGCTTTCTTT. Its translation is CASSRQGYTEAFF.

By share, this clone ranks as medium-sized (0.01 to 0.1%). The CDR3 region is CASSPRFMGTNGNTEAFF. CDR3 DNA sequence: TGTGCCAGCTCACCACGATTTATGGGGACGAATGGGAACACTGAAGCTTTCTTT. The J gene is TRBJ1-1, the V gene TRBV18; maybe TRBD1 (5 bases). The CDR3 sequence is 18 residues long. Germline CDR1 KGHSH, CDR2 LQKENI. Trimming cost V 1 base and J 1 base, with 19 bases left between them.

The V gene is TRBV9, the J gene TRBJ2-1; TRBD2 aligns across 10 bases. After removal of 3 bases from V and 8 bases from J, the junction contained 14 bases not matched to a gene. The CDR3 extends over 17 amino acids. Germline CDR1 SGDLS, CDR2 YYNGEE. CDR3 loop: CASSGTSRAGGPYEQFF. CDR3 nucleotide sequence: TGTGCCAGCAGCGGCACGTCTCGAGCGGGGGGGCCCTATGAGCAGTTCTTC.

This sequence joins TRBV7-9 and TRBJ1-1; no clear D. Trimming removed 6 bases from V and 1 base from J, with 12 bases in between. Germline CDR1 reads SEHNR; CDR2 reads FQNEAQ (reference sequence). The CDR3 loop spans 14 amino acids. CDR3 in amino acids: CASSAQATNTEAFF. As DNA, the CDR3 is TGTGCCAGCAGTGCCCAGGCTACGAACACTGAAGCTTTCTTT.

The chain links TRBV7-9 to TRBJ1-3; the D is unclear. Between the trimmed V and J ends, which lost 0 bases and 3 bases, there was a span of 3 bases. The CDR3 runs to 13 residues. Germline V gene lookup returns CDR1 SEHNR and CDR2 FQNEAQ (reference sequence). The CDR3 DNA follows: TGTGCCAGCAGCTTAGCGGGTGGAAACACCATATATTTT. Encoded protein: CASSLAGGNTIYF.

This sequence joins TRBV2 and TRBJ1-2; D remains unclear. Germline V gives CDR1 SNHLY, CDR2 FYNNEI. The length of the CDR3 is 13 residues. V lost 6 bases and J 6 bases, leaving 14 bases between the germline ends. This chain's CDR3 is CASSYDGEHGYTF. As DNA, the CDR3 is TGTGCCAGCAGCTACGACGGGGAACATGGCTACACCTTC.

V usage is TRBV5-1 and J usage is TRBJ1-1; 9 bases line up with TRBD1. J gave up 3 bases and V 1 base, and 4 bases lay outside the gene matches. The CDR3 runs to 15 residues. Germline V gives CDR1 SGHRS, CDR2 YFSETQ. The CDR3 here is CASSLKDRGYTEAFF. The CDR3 nucleotides are TGCGCCAGCAGCTTGAAAGACAGGGGGTACACTGAAGCTTTCTTT.

The chain links TRBV6-1 to TRBJ2-2, with 8 nucleotides matching TRBD1. Germline V gene data show CDR1 as MNHNS and CDR2 as SASEGT. V lost 5 bases, J lost 6 bases, and 8 bases stayed unmatched. The CDR3 contains 15 residues. Here the CDR3 DNA reads TGTGCCAGCAGTCCCCAGGGGGCATGGGCCGGGGAGCTGTTTTTT. This codes for CASSPQGAWAGELFF.

V and J are TRBV15 and TRBJ1-6; 7 nucleotides agree with TRBD1. The trim removed 6 bases at V and 8 bases at J, leaving 7 bases unmatched. There are 14 residues in the CDR3. From germline, CDR1 is LNHNV and CDR2 YYDKDF (reference sequence). Written as DNA, the CDR3 is TGTGCCACCAGACCAGGGGGTGTTGATTCACCCCTCCACTTT. Encoded protein: CATRPGGVDSPLHF.

This clone appeared once. The genes are TRBV19 and TRBJ1-1; TRBD1 agrees at 7 bases. J lost 4 bases, V lost 7 bases, and 9 bases had no gene match. Germline assignment: CDR1 LNHDA and CDR2 SQIVND (reference sequence). This CDR3 has 14 amino acids. This CDR3 is CASTPGQTRTEAFF. The CDR3 DNA follows: TGTGCCAGTACTCCGGGACAGACTCGCACTGAAGCTTTCTTT.

The chain joins TRBV5-1 to TRBJ1-1; 11 bases map to TRBD1. With V trimmed by 4 bases and J by 7 bases, 3 bases remained unmatched. CDR1 is SGHRS, CDR2 YFSETQ, per germline. The CDR3 consists of 13 residues. The CDR3 sequence is CASSGQGAGEAFF. As DNA, the CDR3 is TGCGCCAGCAGCGGACAGGGGGCAGGTGAAGCTTTCTTT.

The V and J genes are TRBV2 and TRBJ1-1; weak D call: TRBD1 (6 bases). V gave up 0 bases and J gave up 5 bases, with 13 bases separating them. The CDR3 contains 15 residues. Per germline, CDR1 SNHLY and CDR2 FYNNEI. The CDR3 is CASSEASSGATEAFF. CDR3 in DNA: TGTGCCAGCAGTGAAGCGAGTTCAGGGGCGACTGAAGCTTTCTTT.

This clone was counted once. Other DNA sequences in this specimen translate into the identical CDR3. This chain links TRBV5-1 with TRBJ2-7; possibly TRBD2 for D (7 bases). CDR3 length: 15 amino acids. CDR1 and CDR2 from the germline V gene are SGHRS and YFSETQ. V gave up 5 bases and J gave up 4 bases, with 19 bases separating them. The CDR3 is CASSFLGARGYEQYF. As DNA, the CDR3 is TGCGCCAGCAGTTTTTTGGGGGCGCGGGGGTACGAGCAGTACTTC.

The rearrangement uses TRBV2 and TRBJ2-1; D unresolved. The CDR3 runs 15 residues. Germline CDR1 SNHLY, CDR2 FYNNEI. Trimming shortened V by 0 bases and J by 9 bases, and 15 bases separated the two germline ends. This chain's CDR3 is CASSEALMTGVEQFF. CDR3 DNA: TGTGCCAGCAGTGAAGCGCTAATGACGGGCGTTGAGCAGTTCTTC.

The chain has TRBV2 and TRBJ2-1, with D tentatively TRBD2 (5 bases). This CDR3 has 14 residues. Germline V lookup: CDR1 SNHLY, CDR2 FYNNEI. Trimming removed 3 bases at V and 0 bases at J, with 6 bases between. The CDR3 bases are TGTGCCAGCAGTGAGGGGAGCTCCTACAATGAGCAGTTCTTC. It is translated as CASSEGSSYNEQFF.

The chain carries TRBV6-5 and TRBJ1-2, with a weak D call TRBD1 (6 bases). With 6 bases removed from V and 5 bases from J, the gap between germline ends came to 19 bases. Germline lookup yields CDR1 MNHEY and CDR2 SVGAGI. The CDR3 has 15 residues. CDR3 protein: CASRKQRGFEYGYTF. For the CDR3, the DNA is TGTGCCAGCAGAAAACAAAGGGGGTTTGAGTATGGCTACACCTTC.

The genes are TRBV14 and TRBJ1-2, with TRBD1 as a possible D gene (6 bases). The CDR3 has 14 residues. Trimming removed 4 bases at V and 5 bases at J, with 14 bases between. Looked up from germline, CDR1 is SGHDN and CDR2 is FVKESK. The CDR3 region is CASSLQGWGYGYTF. DNA of the CDR3: TGTGCCAGCAGCCTACAGGGATGGGGGTATGGCTACACCTTC.

The J gene is TRBJ1-2, the V gene TRBV20-1; tentatively, D is TRBD1 (5 bases). The germline CDR1 and CDR2 sequences are DFQATT and SNEGSKA (reference sequence). The CDR3 is 11 residues long. The CDR3 loop reads CRPYGGEGYTF. Here the CDR3 DNA reads TGCAGACCCTACGGGGGGGAGGGCTACACCTTC.

This chain connects TRBV10-3 to TRBJ1-3; 8 nucleotides line up with TRBD1. V shed 6 bases and J 3 bases; nucleotides not matched to a gene: 1. This CDR3 contains 13 residues. The germline gives CDR1 ENHRY, CDR2 SYGVKD. Here the CDR3 DNA reads TGTGCCATCAGCGGACAGGGTGGAAACACCATATATTTT. As protein: CAISGQGGNTIYF.

This chain links TRBV19 with TRBJ2-3, with D unresolved. Per germline, CDR1 LNHDA and CDR2 SQIVND (reference sequence). V was clipped by 9 bases and J by 2 bases, with 9 bases between them. The CDR3 totals 12 residues. The CDR3: CASSDTTDTQYF. In DNA, the CDR3 is TGTGCCAGCAGTGATACCACAGATACGCAGTATTTT.

This clone was counted between two and nine times. The rearrangement links TRBV6-5 to TRBJ2-6, with a weak D call TRBD1 (6 bases). Germline-derived CDR1 and CDR2 are MNHEY and SVGAGI. This CDR3 region has 15 residues. Trimming cost V 6 bases and J 0 bases, with 9 bases left between them. The CDR3, as DNA: TGTGCCAGCAGCCTGGACAGCTCTGGGGCCAACGTCCTGACTTTC. Protein product: CASSLDSSGANVLTF.

The genes are TRBV28 and TRBJ1-2; D is perhaps TRBD1 (6 bases). CDR3 length: 14 residues. Germline CDR1 and CDR2: MDHEN and SYDVKM. Trimming took off 5 bases at V and 2 bases at J, with 12 bases between the two ends. This CDR3 is CASSRGGSNYGYTF. CDR3 DNA sequence: TGTGCCAGCAGTCGTGGGGGCTCAAACTATGGCTACACCTTC.

The chain has TRBV19 and TRBJ1-5; D remains ambiguous. V was shortened by 5 bases and J by 3 bases, with 8 bases between the two germline ends. Germline V gene sequence: CDR1 LNHDA, CDR2 SQIVND (reference sequence). The CDR3 has 13 amino acids. The CDR3 bases are TGTGCCAGTAGTTTTTTAGACAATCAGCCCCAGCATTTT. Its protein product is CASSFLDNQPQHF.

This clone was counted once. This chain connects TRBV27 to TRBJ2-7, with TRBD1 matching 8 bases. CDR3 length: 18 amino acids. The V gene end was trimmed by 5 bases and the J gene end by 0 bases; junction bases not matched to a gene: 15. CDR1 and CDR2 from the germline V gene are MNHEY and SMNVEV (reference sequence). CDR3 in amino acids: CASSPGQGLRGFSYEQYF. CDR3 DNA: TGTGCCAGCAGTCCCGGACAGGGTTTACGGGGTTTCTCCTACGAGCAGTACTTC.

The genes are TRBV14 and TRBJ1-1; TRBD1 matches at 7 bases. The V segment lost 10 bases and the J segment 4 bases; nucleotides outside the gene matches: 9. This CDR3 comprises 13 residues. In germline, CDR1 is SGHDN, CDR2 FVKESK. CDR3 amino acids: CATRRQGGTEAFF. DNA of the CDR3: TGTGCCACGCGGCGGCAGGGGGGCACTGAAGCTTTCTTT.

This clone came up once. The gene calls are TRBV5-1 and TRBJ2-7, with 7 bases lining up with TRBD1. Germline loops: CDR1 SGHRS, CDR2 YFSETQ. The junction had 7 bases not matched to a gene; V was cut back by 1 base and J by 3 bases. The CDR3 length is 15 residues. DNA of the CDR3: TGCGCCAGCAGCTTGTTACAGGGGCCGAACTACGAGCAGTACTTC. As protein: CASSLLQGPNYEQYF.